Shown below are 6 T cell receptor beta chains from a single sample sequenced in a study of blood T cell repertoires in COVID-19. Repertoires were generated with immunoSEQ multiplex PCR, while TCRdb's copy carries only in-frame clones and drops some. Here the sample spans 70,000 or so clones, around 80% being singletons. The sequencing sample was made of peripheral blood. The receptors here all came from a man at least 80 years old with active or convalescent COVID-19.

The V call is TRBV6-7, the J call TRBJ1-3, with 8 bases fitting TRBD1. TRBV6-7 is marked as an open reading frame, function uncertain. The CDR3 extends over 17 amino acids. Trimming at V came to 0 bases and at J to 2 bases, leaving 6 bases not matched to a gene. CDR3 in amino acids: CASSYSTGAGAGNTIYF. DNA for the CDR3: TGTGCCAGCAGTTACTCGACAGGGGCCGGCGCTGGAAACACCATATATTTT.

The CDR3 sequence: CAISESRAGATGGQYF. The DNA for the CDR3 is TGTGCCATCAGTGAGTCTCGGGCAGGGGCTACAGGGGGCCAGTACTTC. The chain is built from TRBV10-3 and TRBJ2-5; 8 bases agree with TRBD1. The germline V gene has CDR1 ENHRY and CDR2 SYGVKD. V was pared by 0 bases and J by 10 bases, with 13 bases of the junction left unmatched. The CDR3 has 16 amino acids.

This clone was observed a handful of times. DNA for the CDR3: TGTGCCAGCACCCGACAGGGCTTCTCTGGAAACACCATATATTTT. This translates into CASTRQGFSGNTIYF. This sequence joins TRBV2 and TRBJ1-3; the match to TRBD1 covers 7 bases. Per the germline V gene, CDR1 is SNHLY and CDR2 is FYNNEI. V trimming: 7 bases; J trimming: 0 bases; junction bases outside the gene matches: 6. The CDR3 runs to 15 residues.

The chain couples TRBV4-2 to TRBJ2-3; weak D call: TRBD1 (5 bases). CDR1 is LGHNA, CDR2 YNFKEQ, per germline. The V gene lost 0 bases and the J gene lost 0 bases, with 7 bases spanning the gap. This CDR3 is built from 15 residues. CDR3 in DNA: TGTGCCAGCAGCCAAGAGGGGCCCAGCACAGATACGCAGTATTTT. It codes for CASSQEGPSTDTQYF.

This clone was seen a single time. V is TRBV9 and J is TRBJ2-1; 7 positions match TRBD2. This CDR3 spans 18 amino acids. Trimming took 1 base from V and 1 from J; bases not matched to a gene: 11. Germline V gives CDR1 SGDLS, CDR2 YYNGEE. CDR3 DNA sequence: TGTGCCAGCAGCGTAACGGGAGGTTGGCCTCGTTCCTACAATGAGCAGTTCTTC. This codes for CASSVTGGWPRSYNEQFF.

This chain uses TRBV3-1 (or the pseudogene TRBV3-2) with TRBJ1-1; 8 nucleotides match TRBD1. V was clipped by 1 base and J by 5 bases; unmatched bases: 6. Germline assignment: CDR1 LGHDT and CDR2 YNNKEL (reference sequence). CDR3 length: 15 amino acids. The CDR3 sequence is CASSQVAGGSTEAFF. The CDR3 DNA is TGTGCCAGCAGCCAAGTTGCAGGGGGCTCAACTGAAGCTTTCTTT.